These 28 T cell receptor beta chains originate from one sample sequenced in a study of human T cells and chemical hapten exposure. Indicated time point: patch test 1, 2 weeks after DPC sensitization. Stated treatment: therapeutic diphenylcyclopropenone sensitization with weekly scalp DPC. TCRdb itself ran the RACE reads through MiXCR, one entry per CDR3 protein. The sample consists of around 50,000 distinct CDR3 sequences, 9.3% of them appearing once. The material sequenced was whole blood, taken in connection with sensitization to the hapten diphenylcyclopropenone (DPC). The receptor set was obtained from a woman between 40 and 55 years old with alopecia areata. Some clones in this sample may be carry-over from other donors' samples.

The chain employs TRBV15 and TRBJ2-2; D may be TRBD2 (6 bases). Germline V lookup: CDR1 LNHNV, CDR2 YYDKDF (reference sequence). The CDR3 consists of 15 residues. Trimming took off 1 base at V and 3 bases at J, with 9 bases between the two ends. CDR3 region: CATSRVLAYTGELFF. CDR3 DNA: TGTGCCACCAGCAGAGTCCTAGCGTACACCGGGGAGCTGTTTTTT.

V is TRBV28 and J is TRBJ2-7, with D perhaps TRBD1 or TRBD2 (5 bases each). CDR1 and CDR2 from the germline V gene are MDHEN and SYDVKM. V was pared by 5 bases and J by 11 bases, with 19 bases between. This CDR3 has 13 residues. The DNA for the CDR3 is TGTGCCAGCAGTGCACACCGGGACCACCTAAAGTACTTC. Protein product: CASSAHRDHLKYF.

The genes are TRBV15 and TRBJ1-2; D is unclear. Looked up from germline, CDR1 is LNHNV and CDR2 is YYDKDF (reference sequence). The CDR3 length is 11 residues. Trimming removed 2 bases from V and 8 bases from J, with 6 bases in between. The CDR3 DNA reads TGTGCCACCAGCAGATACGGGGGCTACACCTTC. Translating gives CATSRYGGYTF.

V and J are TRBV7-9 and TRBJ2-2; TRBD1 or TRBD2 may be the D gene (5 bases each). This CDR3 has 16 amino acids. CDR1 and CDR2 (germline): SEHNR, FQNEAQ (reference sequence). V was cut by 1 base and J by 5 bases, with 14 bases left in between. The CDR3 DNA sequence: TGTGCCAGCAGCTTAGAGGGGCAAACTAGGACCGGGGAGCTGTTTTTT. It is translated as CASSLEGQTRTGELFF.

The chain joins TRBV12-3 or TRBV12-4 to TRBJ2-2; 8 bases align to TRBD1. The CDR3 sequence is 17 residues long. The V and J ends lost 6 bases and 2 bases, in that order; junction bases with no gene match: 11. CDR3: CASSPFRQGPNTGELFF. CDR3 nucleotides: TGTGCCAGCAGCCCGTTCCGACAGGGGCCTAACACCGGGGAGCTGTTTTTT.

This clonotype was recorded at least ten times. The J gene is TRBJ2-5, the V gene TRBV18; TRBD1 matches at 7 bases. J was trimmed by 3 bases and V by 8 bases; bases with no gene match: 12. Germline V gene lookup returns CDR1 KGHSH and CDR2 LQKENI. CDR3 length: 15 amino acids. CDR3 in amino acids: CASATSDGQEETQYF. The CDR3 DNA follows: TGTGCCAGCGCGACGTCGGATGGACAGGAAGAGACCCAGTACTTC.

This clonotype appeared many times. The genes are TRBV3-1 and TRBJ2-3; weak D call: TRBD2 (5 bases). CDR3 size: 12 residues. CDR1 and CDR2 from the germline V gene are LGHDT and YNNKEL (reference sequence). Trimming pared 4 bases from V and 7 bases from J, leaving 9 bases between. CDR3 sequence reads: CASSPGIYTQYF. CDR3 bases: TGTGCCAGCAGCCCGGGAATTTATACGCAGTATTTT.

This chain connects TRBV28 to TRBJ2-1, with unresolved D. The germline V gene has CDR1 MDHEN and CDR2 SYDVKM. This CDR3 spans 16 amino acids. V gave up 6 bases and J gave up 0 bases, with 15 bases separating them. The CDR3 reads CASSKNDWTSYNEQFF. The CDR3 DNA follows: TGTGCCAGCAGCAAGAACGACTGGACCTCCTACAATGAGCAGTTCTTC. Based on the CDR3 plus reference TRBV28 and TRBJ2-1, the full variable domain is DVKVTQSSRYLVKRTGEKVFLECVQDMDHENMFWYRQDPGLGLRLIYFSYDVKMKEKGDIPEGYSVSREKKERFSLILESASTNQTSMYLCASSKNDWTSYNEQFFGPGTRLTVL.

There are a few counts of this clonotype. J is TRBJ2-1 and V is TRBV19; D unclear. The CDR3 has 13 amino acids. V was cut by 3 bases and J by 5 bases, with 8 bases left in between. Germline values: CDR1 LNHDA, CDR2 SQIVND (reference sequence). Written as DNA, the CDR3 is TGTGCCAGTAGTATTGAGCGAAACAATGAGCAGTTCTTC. The encoded protein is CASSIERNNEQFF.

This clonotype came up a few times. V gene TRBV6-6 combines with J gene TRBJ1-5; TRBD1 aligns across 7 bases. The CDR3 has 19 residues. The germline gives CDR1 MNHNY, CDR2 SVGAGI (reference sequence). V was pared by 2 bases and J by 0 bases, with 13 bases of the junction left unmatched. The CDR3 region is CASSYPTPTGTVSNQPQHF. The CDR3 region has the DNA TGTGCCAGCAGTTACCCCACACCGACCGGGACAGTTAGCAATCAGCCCCAGCATTTT.

This clonotype occurred many times. The J gene is TRBJ1-6, the V gene TRBV6-6; D is unclear. Trimming removed 6 bases at V and 7 bases at J, with 10 bases between. Germline V gene lookup returns CDR1 MNHNY and CDR2 SVGAGI (reference sequence). The CDR3 contains 13 residues. The CDR3 is CASRSSENSPLHF. The CDR3 DNA follows: TGTGCCAGCAGATCGTCTGAGAATTCACCCCTCCACTTT.

This clonotype was picked up many times. The chain recombines TRBV29-1 with TRBJ2-6; TRBD2 matches at 9 bases. After removal of 6 bases from V and 0 bases from J, the junction contained 6 bases not matched to a gene. This CDR3 is built from 16 residues. The germline V gene has CDR1 SQVTM and CDR2 ANQGSEA. The CDR3 region has the DNA TGCAGCGTAGAGCTAGCGGGGATCTCTGGGGCCAACGTCCTGACTTTC. The encoded protein is CSVELAGISGANVLTF. The full variable domain, in which reference TRBV29-1 and TRBJ2-6 provide the parts outside the CDR3, is SAVISQKPSRDICQRGTSLTIQCQVDSQVTMMFWYRQQPGQSLTLIATANQGSEATYESGFVIDKFPISRPNLTFSTLTVSNMSPEDSSIYLCSVELAGISGANVLTFGAGSRLTVL.

On this clonotype itself: Given the absence of the conserved phenylalanine or tryptophan at the CDR3 end, a read error is likely. The V call is TRBV7-2, the J call TRBJ2-3; 12 nucleotides align to TRBD2. V gave up 5 bases and J gave up 4 bases; unmatched junction bases: 7. The V gene's germline CDR1 is SGHTA and CDR2 FQGNSA. This CDR3 is built from 16 residues. CDR3 DNA: TGTGCCAGCAGCCCCCTAGCGGGGGGGCGATCAGATACGCAGTATTCT. Protein product: CASSPLAGGRSDTQYS.

The sample holds many counts of this clonotype. The J gene is TRBJ2-3, the V gene TRBV7-2; TRBD2 agrees at 8 bases. V lost 5 bases, J lost 8 bases, and 12 bases stayed unmatched. The CDR3 is made up of 15 amino acids. Germline V CDR1 and CDR2: SGHTA, FQGNSA. The CDR3 spells CASSPPGTSGGTQYF. As DNA, the CDR3 is TGTGCCAGCAGCCCCCCCGGGACTAGTGGTGGTACGCAGTATTTT.

J is TRBJ1-6 and V is TRBV28; D possibly corresponds to TRBD1 (5 bases). The CDR3 is made up of 14 amino acids. The ends were cut back, 1 base at V and 14 bases at J, with 15 bases in the middle. Germline-derived CDR1 and CDR2 are MDHEN and SYDVKM. The CDR3 sequence: CASSLSWGTGTLHF. In DNA form, the CDR3 reads TGTGCCAGCAGTTTATCGTGGGGGACCGGCACCCTCCACTTT. The variable domain in full, with the rest retrieved from reference TRBV28 and TRBJ1-6, is DVKVTQSSRYLVKRTGEKVFLECVQDMDHENMFWYRQDPGLGLRLIYFSYDVKMKEKGDIPEGYSVSREKKERFSLILESASTNQTSMYLCASSLSWGTGTLHFGNGTRLTVT.

This clonotype was counted between two and nine times. The V and J genes are TRBV7-7 and TRBJ2-7; a weak D match, TRBD1 (5 bases). The CDR3 consists of 13 residues. The germline V gene has CDR1 SSHAT and CDR2 FNYEAQ (reference sequence). The V and J ends lost 1 base and 4 bases respectively, with 8 bases between them. The CDR3 DNA reads TGTGCCAGCAGCTTAGATAGGGGTTACGAGCAGTACTTC. Translation: CASSLDRGYEQYF.

This clonotype was recorded a few times. The rearrangement joins TRBV12-3 or TRBV12-4 to TRBJ1-5; 8 bases agree with TRBD1. The CDR3 totals 12 residues. Trimming at V came to 5 bases and at J to 9 bases, leaving 3 bases not matched to a gene. The CDR3 spells CASSPGTGPQHF. The CDR3 DNA reads as TGTGCCAGCAGTCCCGGGACAGGGCCCCAGCATTTT.

Many counts were recorded for this clonotype. CDR3 nucleotides: TGTGCCAGCAGCTTACTTGCAGGGACCTTTAAATTGAACACTGAAGCTTTCTTT. The encoded protein is CASSLLAGTFKLNTEAFF. This rearrangement joins TRBV7-8 to TRBJ1-1; weak D call: TRBD1 (5 bases). The CDR3 extends over 18 amino acids. Germline CDR1 SGHVS, CDR2 FQNEAQ. The V end was cut by 2 bases, the J end by 0 bases, with 19 bases between.

The chain has TRBV20-1 and TRBJ1-2, with TRBD1 matching 7 bases. The CDR3 spans 12 residues. Per the germline V gene, CDR1 is DFQATT and CDR2 is SNEGSKA (reference sequence). V dropped 8 bases and J dropped 4; count of bases not matched to a gene: 7. Here the CDR3 DNA reads TGCAGTCTTCACAGGGGAGGCTATGGCTACACCTTC. As protein: CSLHRGGYGYTF.

Ten or more counts support this clonotype. The chain uses TRBV12-3 or TRBV12-4 and TRBJ2-6; maybe TRBD2 (5 bases). V gave up 7 bases and J gave up 1 base, with 11 bases separating them. CDR3 length equals 15 residues. The chain's CDR3 is CASTPSGSGANVLTF. In DNA form, the CDR3 reads TGTGCCAGCACCCCCTCGGGGTCTGGGGCCAACGTCCTGACTTTC.

Note on this clonotype: A junction end diverges from the germline sequence, so it may reflect a read error. The chain has TRBV7-9 and TRBJ2-5, with 10 bases matching TRBD2. This CDR3 comprises 13 residues. CDR1 and CDR2 (germline): SEHNR, FQNEAQ (reference sequence). Here the CDR3 reads CASSIAGGETQYF. CDR3 DNA: TGTGCAAGCAGCATAGCGGGGGGAGAGACCCAGTACTTC. The variable domain in full, completed from reference TRBV7-9 and TRBJ2-5, reads DTGVSQNPRHKITKRGQNVTFRCDPISEHNRLYWYRQTLGQGPEFLTYFQNEAQLEKSRLLSDRFSAERPKGSFSTLEIQRTEQGDSAMYLCASSIAGGETQYFGPGTRLLVL.

The chain employs TRBV19 and TRBJ2-2; 9 bases align to TRBD1. The CDR3 totals 15 residues. Germline V CDR1 and CDR2: LNHDA, SQIVND (reference sequence). V trimming: 8 bases; J trimming: 3 bases; junction bases outside the gene matches: 7. For the CDR3, the DNA is TGTGCCAGTCCATCGGACAGGGGTGACACCGGGGAGCTGTTTTTT. Translation: CASPSDRGDTGELFF.

This clonotype has just a few counts. The chain joins TRBV30 to TRBJ1-2; no clear D gene. The CDR3 totals 15 residues. The germline CDR1 and CDR2 sequences are GTSNPN and SVGIG (reference sequence). Trimming pared 3 bases from V and 2 bases from J, leaving 16 bases between. The CDR3 bases are TGTGCCTGGAGAAGGGCCAGAAGACTGAACTATGGCTACACCTTC. Translating gives CAWRRARRLNYGYTF.

This clonotype has ten or more counts. The chain is built from TRBV7-2 and TRBJ2-7; possibly TRBD2 for D (5 bases). Trimming cost V 7 bases and J 0 bases, with 19 bases left between them. This CDR3 is built from 16 residues. Germline V lookup: CDR1 SGHTA, CDR2 FQGNSA. CDR3 protein: CASTPEGAASSYEQYF. CDR3 coding DNA: TGTGCCAGCACTCCAGAGGGCGCGGCTAGCTCCTACGAGCAGTACTTC.

In this sample, this clonotype turned up many times. The V call is TRBV2, the J call TRBJ1-6; D uncertain. V lost 6 bases to trimming and J lost 10 bases, with 10 bases between them. CDR3 length: 12 residues. The germline V gene encodes CDR1 SNHLY and CDR2 FYNNEI. Written as DNA, the CDR3 is TGTGCCAGCAGAGGATTCCAATCACCCCTCCACTTT. It yields the protein CASRGFQSPLHF.

The genes are TRBV6-5 and TRBJ2-4; weak D call: TRBD1 (6 bases). V shed 4 bases and J shed 1 base, with 11 bases lying between them. Germline values: CDR1 MNHEY, CDR2 SVGAGI. CDR3 size: 15 residues. Here the CDR3 reads CASSSQGTAKNIQYF. CDR3 sequence (DNA): TGTGCCAGCAGTTCACAGGGTACGGCCAAAAACATTCAGTACTTC.

The chain links TRBV9 to TRBJ1-5, with D tentatively TRBD1 (5 bases). V dropped 0 bases and J dropped 3 bases, with 13 bases sitting between them. In germline, CDR1 is SGDLS, CDR2 YYNGEE. The CDR3 loop spans 16 amino acids. For the CDR3, the DNA is TGTGCCAGCAGCGTAGGGGCCGGGACCTACAATCAGCCCCAGCATTTT. Translating it yields CASSVGAGTYNQPQHF.

This clonotype showed up many times. The rearrangement uses TRBV24-1 and TRBJ1-1; D remains unclear. The CDR3 sequence is 13 residues long. From germline, CDR1 is KGHDR and CDR2 SFDVKD. V was clipped by 3 bases and J by 7 bases, with 11 bases between them. The CDR3 nucleotides read TGTGCCACCAGTGATACTGCGGGAGGTGAAGCTTTCTTT. Protein: CATSDTAGGEAFF.